This T cell receptor beta chain appears in the sequencing data of a study of blood T cell repertoires in COVID-19. Turning to the study itself: The samples span acute and convalescent COVID-19 from the United States, Italy and Spain. PBMCs, B-cell-depleted T cells, or T cells provided the cDNA or gDNA that made up the material.

Repertoires were generated with immunoSEQ multiplex PCR, while TCRdb's copy carries only in-frame clones and drops some. The sample has about 220,000 clones, less than 90% seen once. Donors were grouped by their self-reported clinical history. Germline V gene lookup returns CDR1 LGHDT and CDR2 YNNKEL (reference sequence). Trimming at V came to 5 bases and at J to 4 bases, leaving 14 bases not matched to a gene. The CDR3 totals 17 residues. The TCR was taken from a woman in her 40s who had recovered from COVID-19. The gene calls are TRBV3-1 (or the pseudogene TRBV3-2) and TRBJ1-2, with TRBD1 identical over 9 bases. The sample comprised PBMCs or T cells enriched from blood (not recorded which). The CDR3 coding sequence is TGTGCCAGCAGCTCCGGGACAGGGTCCGGTAGGATCTATGGCTACACCTTC. It encodes CASSSGTGSGRIYGYTF.